The text below deals with one T cell receptor (beta chain). These data belong to a study of blood T cell repertoires in COVID-19. In the study overall: Samples taken during acute and convalescent COVID-19 were collected in the United States, Italy and Spain.

V lost 1 base and J 7 bases, leaving 12 bases between the germline ends. Germline-derived CDR1 and CDR2 are SGHRS and YFSETQ. The CDR3 extends over 14 amino acids. The table came from immunoSEQ multiplex PCR; TCRdb's copy has only in-frame clones and leaves some out. The sample contains about 300,000 clones, more than 70% of which appear only once. This TCR derives from a man younger than 30 who had recovered from COVID-19. V usage is TRBV5-1 and J usage is TRBJ2-1; D is possibly TRBD1 (5 bases). The sample comprised peripheral blood. The DNA for the CDR3 is TGCGCCAGCAGCTTGTTAGGGGCGCGGAATGAGCAGTTCTTC. It encodes CASSLLGARNEQFF.